Listed here are 19 T cell receptor beta chains from one sample, sequenced in a study of technical replicates of blood from a few donors. Only in-frame clones appear in the TCRdb table, and some are missing; sequencing was by immunoSEQ multiplex PCR. The sample shows tens of thousands of clones, 85% to 95% of them seen only once. The sample was T cells isolated from PBMCs. These TCRs come from a human donor in good health.

The gene calls are TRBV6-5 and TRBJ2-7; D perhaps matches TRBD1 (5 bases). CDR3 length: 15 residues. V was clipped by 2 bases and J by 1 base, with 12 bases between them. Germline CDR1 and CDR2: MNHEY and SVGAGI. The chain's CDR3 is CASSYHNTGSYEQYF. In DNA form, the CDR3 reads TGTGCCAGCAGTTACCATAATACAGGTTCCTACGAGCAGTACTTC.

The J gene is TRBJ1-2, the V gene TRBV7-2; TRBD1 matches at 12 bases. This CDR3 is built from 16 residues. V gave up 5 bases and J gave up 8 bases; unmatched junction bases: 12. Germline V gene data show CDR1 as SGHTA and CDR2 as FQGNSA. This CDR3 reads CASSAQPGQGARGYTF. DNA for the CDR3: TGTGCCAGCAGCGCCCAACCGGGACAGGGGGCCAGAGGCTACACCTTC.

This chain uses TRBV27 with TRBJ2-5; a weak D match, TRBD1 (7 bases). The CDR3 is made up of 15 amino acids. Germline CDR1 MNHEY, CDR2 SMNVEV (reference sequence). With 6 bases removed from V and 3 bases from J, the gap between germline ends came to 17 bases. The CDR3 reads CASRPLTGTEETQYF. CDR3 bases: TGTGCCAGCAGACCTTTGACAGGGACTGAAGAGACCCAGTACTTC.

The chain recombines TRBV7-2 with TRBJ2-3; 12 nucleotides align to TRBD2. CDR1 is SGHTA, CDR2 FQGNSA, per germline. Germline trimming cut 1 base from V and 6 bases from J; bases unmatched to any gene: 8. CDR3 size: 17 residues. The CDR3 bases are TGTGCCAGCAGCTTAGAGGCTAGCGGGAGGGCCAAGGATACGCAGTATTTT. It is translated as CASSLEASGRAKDTQYF.

This rearrangement joins TRBV6-4 to TRBJ2-3; weak D call: TRBD1 (6 bases). The CDR3 is 15 residues long. Trimming shortened V by 5 bases and J by 4 bases, and 16 bases separated the two germline ends. Germline CDR1 and CDR2: MRHNA and SNTAGT. CDR3 DNA: TGTGCCAGCAGTAGGGACAATTACCACTCAGATACGCAGTATTTT. This encodes CASSRDNYHSDTQYF.

V usage is TRBV7-3 and J usage is TRBJ1-1; 11 bases are a match to TRBD1. The CDR3 totals 14 residues. Germline trimming cut 5 bases from V and 5 bases from J; bases unmatched to any gene: 4. Germline CDR1 is SGHTA and CDR2 is FQGTGA. CDR3 sequence: CASSPGTGGTEAFF. CDR3 DNA: TGTGCCAGCAGCCCGGGGACAGGGGGAACTGAAGCTTTCTTT.

The genes are TRBV5-1 and TRBJ2-2; TRBD2 matches at 12 bases. Germline CDR1 reads SGHRS; CDR2 reads YFSETQ. The CDR3 consists of 16 residues. The junction had 11 bases not matched to a gene; V was cut back by 7 bases and J by 7 bases. The CDR3 DNA sequence: TGCGCCAGCCAAGAGACTAGCGGGAGACCCAGCGGGGAGCTGTTTTTT. This codes for CASQETSGRPSGELFF.

CDR3 sequence (DNA): TGTGCCAGCTACGACAGGAGCTTTCACGATGCAACTAATGAAAAACTGTTTTTT. The encoded protein is CASYDRSFHDATNEKLFF. The chain employs TRBV21-1 and TRBJ1-4; the table's D call, TRBD1, was not checked against the DNA. TRBV21-1 is assigned pseudogene status. CDR3 length: 18 amino acids.

The chain uses TRBV19 and TRBJ2-6; D gene unclear. CDR3 length: 15 residues. With 3 bases removed from V and 0 bases from J, the gap between germline ends came to 6 bases. The V gene's germline CDR1 is LNHDA and CDR2 SQIVND (reference sequence). The CDR3 sequence: CASSIINSGANVLTF. For the CDR3, the DNA is TGTGCCAGTAGTATCATCAACTCTGGGGCCAACGTCCTGACTTTC.

This chain joins TRBV19 and TRBJ1-5; D remains ambiguous. The V end lost 3 bases, the J end lost 7 bases, and 10 bases lay between the germline ends. This CDR3 is built from 13 residues. Per germline, CDR1 LNHDA and CDR2 SQIVND (reference sequence). The CDR3 coding sequence is TGTGCCAGTAGTATTGCGGAGCACCAGCCCCAGCATTTT. Translated, it gives CASSIAEHQPQHF.

This chain uses TRBV6-6 with TRBJ1-4, with a possible D match to TRBD1 (5 bases). This CDR3 comprises 15 residues. With 2 bases removed from V and 8 bases from J, the gap between germline ends came to 15 bases. Germline V gene lookup returns CDR1 MNHNY and CDR2 SVGAGI (reference sequence). CDR3 in amino acids: CASSYRGTSDEKLFF. The CDR3 bases are TGTGCCAGCAGTTACCGCGGGACGAGCGACGAAAAACTGTTTTTT.

CDR3 coding DNA: TGTGCCAGCAGCACGACAGCGAACACTGAAGCTTTCTTT. Encoded protein: CASSTTANTEAFF. The V and J genes are TRBV5-8 and TRBJ1-1; a weak D match, TRBD1 (5 bases). Germline CDR1 reads SGHTS; CDR2 reads YDEGEE. The length of the CDR3 is 13 residues. Trimming stripped 4 bases from V and 1 base from J, with 8 bases between.

The count of this clone is one. At one boundary the junction diverges from the germline segment, which might be a read error. Within the sample, other DNA sequences also encode this same CDR3. The chain carries TRBV9 and TRBJ2-7; 7 bases match TRBD1. The CDR3 runs to 15 residues. CDR1 is SGDLS, CDR2 YYNGEE, per germline. This CDR3 reads CASSEGQTSSYEQYF. As DNA, the CDR3 is TGTGCCAGCAGCGAGGGACAGACGAGTTCCTACGAGCAGTACTTT.

CDR3 in amino acids: CASSFAEKNIQYF. The CDR3 DNA follows: TGTGCCAGCAGCTTCGCGGAAAAAAACATTCAGTACTTC. The rearrangement joins TRBV7-2 to TRBJ2-4; no clear D gene. The CDR3 runs 13 residues. CDR1 and CDR2 from the germline V gene are SGHTA and FQGNSA. V dropped 3 bases and J dropped 4 bases, with 7 bases sitting between them.

V and J are TRBV6-1 and TRBJ2-7, with 10 bases matching TRBD2. Germline-derived CDR1 and CDR2 are MNHNS and SASEGT. The V gene end was trimmed by 1 base and the J gene end by 3 bases; junction bases not matched to a gene: 3. The CDR3 is made up of 15 amino acids. CDR3 in DNA: TGTGCCAGCAGTGAAGGGACTAGCGGCGGCTACGAGCAGTACTTC. Translated: CASSEGTSGGYEQYF.

The chain employs TRBV7-3 and TRBJ2-3, with 12 bases fitting TRBD2. After removal of 1 base from V and 5 bases from J, the junction contained 1 base not matched to a gene. The CDR3 has 15 residues. Germline V gives CDR1 SGHTA, CDR2 FQGTGA. The CDR3 reads CASSLMGLAGDTQYF. The CDR3 DNA reads as TGTGCCAGCAGCTTAATGGGACTAGCGGGAGATACGCAGTATTTT.

The rearrangement uses TRBV7-8 and TRBJ2-1, with 10 bases that match TRBD2. The CDR3 totals 15 residues. The V segment lost 4 bases and the J segment 3 bases; nucleotides outside the gene matches: 3. Per the germline V gene, CDR1 is SGHVS and CDR2 is FQNEAQ. In DNA form, the CDR3 reads TGTGCCAGCAGCTCTACTAGCGGGATCTACAATGAGCAGTTCTTC. Amino acid sequence: CASSSTSGIYNEQFF. The whole variable domain, remainder taken from reference TRBV7-8 and TRBJ2-1, is GAGVSQSPRYKVAKRGQDVALRCDPISGHVSLFWYQQALGQGPEFLTYFQNEAQLDKSGLPSDRFFAERPEGSVSTLKIQRTQQEDSAVYLCASSSTSGIYNEQFFGPGTRLTVL.

Only one count was recorded for this clone. The chain employs TRBV5-1 and TRBJ2-1; TRBD2 might be the D (6 bases). This CDR3 has 14 amino acids. The germline V and J ends were trimmed by 4 bases and 8 bases, with 16 bases remaining between them. The V gene's germline CDR1 is SGHRS and CDR2 YFSETQ. The CDR3 DNA follows: TGCGCCAGCAGCACAAGGGACTTCTTGCATGAGCAGTTCTTC. Amino acid sequence: CASSTRDFLHEQFF.

J is TRBJ1-1 and V is TRBV6-4; D might be TRBD1 (5 bases). CDR1 and CDR2 from the germline V gene are MRHNA and SNTAGT. The CDR3 is 14 residues long. V was clipped by 5 bases and J by 7 bases, with 17 bases between them. In DNA, the CDR3 is TGTGCCAGCAGTATCAGCTACAGGTTGGGTGAAGCTTTCTTT. Translating it yields CASSISYRLGEAFF.